This T cell receptor (beta chain) was captured in a study of blood T cell repertoires in COVID-19. The ends lost 3 bases at V and 4 bases at J; junction bases unmatched: 2. Germline V gene lookup returns CDR1 KGHSH and CDR2 LQKENI. This CDR3 comprises 14 residues. This table comes from immunoSEQ multiplex PCR, and its TCRdb copy is limited to in-frame clones, with some not included. The sample shows about 370,000 clones, 80% to 90% of them seen only once. V gene TRBV18 combines with J gene TRBJ1-3; 8 nucleotides line up with TRBD1. The sample taken for sequencing was peripheral blood. The receptor was derived from a young woman with COVID-19, enrolled during active disease. The CDR3 sequence: CASSPDRAGNTIYF. The CDR3 DNA follows: TGTGCCAGCTCACCGGACAGGGCAGGAAACACCATATATTTT. The full variable domain, rest sourced from reference TRBV18 and TRBJ1-3, is NAGVMQNPRHLVRRRGQEARLRCSPMKGHSHVYWYRQLPEEGLKFMVYLQKENIIDESGMPKERFSAEFPKEGPSILRIQQVVRGDSAAYFCASSPDRAGNTIYFGEGSWLTVV.